The 24 T cell receptor beta chains below were found in one sample sequenced in a study of T cell repertoires in cytomegalovirus infection. No antigens are known for them. Using its own MiXCR run on the reads, TCRdb lists one record per CDR3 protein. This sample has about 920,000 distinct CDR3 sequences, with about a third found just once. This specimen consisted of cultured CD8+ T cells from PBMCs, obtained from culture after CMV antigen stimulation. The receptor set was obtained from a human donor in good health (CMV status not recorded). Some clones in this sample may be carry-over from other donors' samples.

This rearrangement joins TRBV6-5 to TRBJ1-4; 12 bases match TRBD1. After removal of 8 bases from V and 7 bases from J, the junction contained 5 bases not matched to a gene. Germline V lookup: CDR1 MNHEY, CDR2 SVGAGI. The CDR3 consists of 14 residues. This chain's CDR3 is CASRDRGLSEKLFF. The CDR3 region has the DNA TGTGCCAGCCGGGACAGGGGGCTTAGTGAAAAACTGTTTTTT.

Many counts were recorded for this clonotype. The V gene is TRBV7-2, the J gene TRBJ1-2; D remains ambiguous. The V gene's germline CDR1 is SGHTA and CDR2 FQGNSA. This CDR3 spans 13 amino acids. Trimming removed 4 bases at V and 3 bases at J, with 9 bases between. The CDR3: CASSSPRDYGYTF. The DNA of the CDR3 is TGTGCCAGCAGCTCCCCACGGGACTATGGCTACACCTTC.

This clonotype was seen a handful of times. The chain joins TRBV12-3 or TRBV12-4 to TRBJ2-1; D remains ambiguous. This CDR3 has 14 amino acids. Trimming removed 2 bases at V and 7 bases at J, with 12 bases between. CDR3 loop: CASSLTASRNEQFF. The CDR3 DNA reads TGTGCCAGCAGTTTAACGGCCTCCCGGAATGAGCAGTTCTTC.

The V and J genes are TRBV7-2 and TRBJ1-6; no reliable D call. This CDR3 is built from 17 residues. V dropped 4 bases and J dropped 9 bases, with 22 bases sitting between them. Germline loops: CDR1 SGHTA, CDR2 FQGNSA. Written as DNA, the CDR3 is TGTGCCAGCAGCTCGACGAGGGATCCTGAGATTGGTTCACCCCTCCACTTT. Residues: CASSSTRDPEIGSPLHF.

The J gene is TRBJ2-7, the V gene TRBV7-8; D is possibly TRBD1 (5 bases). Germline CDR1 SGHVS, CDR2 FQNEAQ. The V end was cut by 1 base, the J end by 6 bases, with 7 bases between. The CDR3 is 12 residues long. The CDR3, as DNA: TGTGCCAGCAGCTTAGTAGGGGTCGAGCAGTACTTC. Protein product: CASSLVGVEQYF.

This clonotype was picked up a small number of times. The rearrangement joins TRBV28 to TRBJ2-7; 8 bases fit TRBD2. There are 13 residues in the CDR3. Germline V gives CDR1 MDHEN, CDR2 SYDVKM. J was trimmed by 6 bases and V by 5 bases; bases with no gene match: 6. The CDR3 loop reads CASSPPGGVEQYV. Written as DNA, the CDR3 is TGTGCCAGCAGTCCACCGGGGGGGGTCGAGCAGTACGTC.

This chain links TRBV6-6 with TRBJ1-5; D might be TRBD1 (5 bases). Trimming took off 5 bases at V and 0 bases at J, with 20 bases between the two ends. The CDR3 contains 18 residues. Germline CDR1 and CDR2: MNHNY and SVGAGI (reference sequence). This CDR3 is CASSTGVRGGHSNQPQHF. As DNA, the CDR3 is TGTGCCAGCAGTACGGGGGTTAGGGGAGGGCATAGCAATCAGCCCCAGCATTTT.

This clonotype was seen more than once but under ten times. The chain employs TRBV10-3 and TRBJ2-6; tentatively, D is TRBD1 (5 bases). The CDR3 runs 18 residues. The V end lost 6 bases, the J end lost 3 bases, and 21 bases lay between the germline ends. The V gene's germline CDR1 is ENHRY and CDR2 SYGVKD. Here the CDR3 reads CAIRGSGPEGVGANVLTF. CDR3 sequence (DNA): TGTGCCATCAGAGGGTCGGGCCCTGAAGGGGTTGGGGCCAACGTCCTGACTTTC.

This clonotype was recorded at least ten times. The chain has TRBV6-1 and TRBJ1-4; D not certain. Per germline, CDR1 MNHNS and CDR2 SASEGT. Trimming took off 6 bases at V and 7 bases at J, with 15 bases between the two ends. CDR3 size: 14 residues. CDR3 amino acids: CASSRSAGGEKLFF. CDR3 bases: TGTGCCAGCAGCCGGTCGGCGGGTGGTGAAAAACTGTTTTTT.

The CDR3 sequence is CAISESPKGRFYGYTF. CDR3 bases: TGTGCCATCAGTGAGTCTCCGAAGGGTCGGTTCTATGGCTACACCTTC. The chain combines TRBV10-3 with TRBJ1-2, with unresolved D. V lost 0 bases and J lost 4, with 15 bases in between. The CDR3 length is 16 residues. Per the germline V gene, CDR1 is ENHRY and CDR2 is SYGVKD.

This clonotype was detected only a few times. The chain uses TRBV7-9 and TRBJ1-2; 9 bases fit TRBD1. V lost 6 bases, J lost 2 bases, and 4 bases stayed unmatched. Germline V gene lookup returns CDR1 SEHNR and CDR2 FQNEAQ (reference sequence). The length of the CDR3 is 14 residues. The CDR3: CASSRTGANYGYTF. CDR3 DNA: TGTGCCAGCAGTCGGACAGGGGCAAACTATGGCTACACCTTC.

On this clonotype itself: One end of the junction does not line up with germline, which may come from a read error. The J gene is TRBJ1-1, the V gene TRBV6-8, with 7 bases that match TRBD1. Per germline, CDR1 MNHGY and CDR2 SAAAGT. The CDR3 has 15 amino acids. CDR3 sequence: CVSRNRGGRFTEAFF. In DNA form, the CDR3 reads TGTGTCAGCCGTAACAGGGGCGGACGTTTCACTGAAGCTTTCTTT.

Ten or more counts support this clonotype. The rearrangement links TRBV4-1 to TRBJ1-2, with 9 nucleotides matching TRBD1. Per germline, CDR1 MGHRA and CDR2 YSYEKL. J gave up 9 bases and V 4 bases, and 6 bases lay outside the gene matches. The CDR3 has 13 amino acids. The CDR3 reads CASSRGDRASYTF. CDR3 coding DNA: TGCGCCAGCAGCCGGGGGGACAGGGCGAGCTACACCTTC.

This clonotype occurred a few times. The chain links TRBV12-3 or TRBV12-4 to TRBJ1-2; 11 nucleotides line up with TRBD1. The CDR3 length is 15 residues. V was pared by 5 bases and J by 14 bases, with 16 bases of the junction left unmatched. The CDR3 coding sequence is TGTGCCAGCAGTCTCGGGAAGGGACAGGGGGGCATCAGGACCTTC. It encodes CASSLGKGQGGIRTF.

The rearrangement links TRBV27 to TRBJ2-2; 11 bases are shared with TRBD1. CDR1 is MNHEY and CDR2 is SMNVEV in the germline V gene (reference sequence). J lost 16 bases, V lost 6 bases, and 4 bases had no gene match. The CDR3 covers 11 residues. This chain's CDR3 is CASSGTGGWFF. Here the CDR3 DNA reads TGTGCCAGCAGCGGGACAGGGGGGTGGTTTTTT.

This clonotype was counted a few times. The rearrangement links TRBV7-9 to TRBJ1-3; D gene ambiguous. Germline V lookup: CDR1 SEHNR, CDR2 FQNEAQ (reference sequence). The ends were cut back, 5 bases at V and 0 bases at J, with 11 bases in the middle. This CDR3 region has 15 residues. CDR3 protein: CASSLRSASGNTIYF. The CDR3 DNA reads TGTGCCAGCAGCCTTCGCTCAGCCTCTGGAAACACCATATATTTT.

This clonotype was observed many times. The J gene is TRBJ2-1, the V gene TRBV7-2, with unresolved D. Trimming took 5 bases from V and 6 from J, leaving 8 bases between them. There are 12 residues in the CDR3. The germline gives CDR1 SGHTA, CDR2 FQGNSA. The CDR3, as DNA: TGTGCCAGCAGCCCCCTCCCCAATGAGCAGTTCTTC. Translated, it gives CASSPLPNEQFF.

This clonotype appeared a few times. The genes are TRBV28 and TRBJ1-1, with 9 positions matching TRBD1. This CDR3 contains 15 residues. Trimming removed 1 base from V and 8 bases from J; junction bases left unmatched: 8. Germline CDR1 reads MDHEN; CDR2 reads SYDVKM. CDR3 residues: CASSLSGTGTSEAFF. The CDR3 bases are TGTGCCAGCAGTTTATCCGGGACAGGGACTTCCGAAGCTTTCTTT.

The chain links TRBV20-1 to TRBJ2-7; a weak D match, TRBD1 (6 bases). The CDR3 loop spans 13 amino acids. Deletions cut 4 bases from V and 3 bases from J, with 13 bases between. CDR1 and CDR2 from the germline V gene are DFQATT and SNEGSKA (reference sequence). In nucleotides, the CDR3 is TGCAGTGCTATCGAACAGGGAGACTACGAGCAGTACTTC. Translated, it gives CSAIEQGDYEQYF.

J is TRBJ1-1 and V is TRBV27, with 9 bases fitting TRBD1. After removal of 5 bases from V and 4 bases from J, the junction contained 5 bases not matched to a gene. Germline CDR1 reads MNHEY; CDR2 reads SMNVEV (reference sequence). This CDR3 is built from 14 residues. CDR3 coding DNA: TGTGCCAGCAGTCCCCGGACAGGGGTCACTGAAGCTTTCTTT. It codes for CASSPRTGVTEAFF.

In its sample, this clonotype was seen a few times. This chain uses TRBV7-2 with TRBJ2-6; 12 bases are a match to TRBD2. Germline loops: CDR1 SGHTA, CDR2 FQGNSA. CDR3 size: 19 residues. The V and J ends lost 5 bases and 0 bases, in that order; junction bases with no gene match: 8. CDR3 amino acids: CASSIRLAGEYSGANVLTF. DNA for the CDR3: TGTGCCAGCAGCATAAGACTAGCGGGGGAATACTCTGGGGCCAACGTCCTGACTTTC. Filled out from reference TRBV7-2 and TRBJ2-6, the complete variable domain reads GAGVSQSPSNKVTEKGKDVELRCDPISGHTALYWYRQSLGQGLEFLIYFQGNSAPDKSGLPSDRFSAERTGGSVSTLTIQRTQQEDSAVYLCASSIRLAGEYSGANVLTFGAGSRLTVL.

This clonotype was observed at least ten times. This chain joins TRBV7-9 and TRBJ1-5; weak D call: TRBD1 (6 bases). This CDR3 comprises 15 residues. Trimming removed 4 bases from V and 7 bases from J, with 17 bases in between. From germline, CDR1 is SEHNR and CDR2 FQNEAQ (reference sequence). The CDR3 region is CASSSTGQPGQPQHF. CDR3 coding DNA: TGTGCCAGCAGCTCGACAGGACAGCCCGGGCAGCCCCAGCATTTT.

V and J are TRBV18 and TRBJ2-1; either TRBD1 or TRBD2 may fit D (6 bases each). Trimming took 3 bases from V and 7 from J, leaving 13 bases between them. The CDR3 covers 14 residues. Germline CDR1 is KGHSH and CDR2 is LQKENI. The CDR3 is CASSPAGEENEQFF. Here the CDR3 DNA reads TGTGCCAGCTCACCGGCAGGGGAGGAGAATGAGCAGTTCTTC.

The genes are TRBV5-4 and TRBJ1-1, with D perhaps TRBD1 (6 bases). With 4 bases removed from V and 8 bases from J, the gap between germline ends came to 12 bases. The germline CDR1 and CDR2 sequences are SGHNT and YYREEE (reference sequence). The CDR3 runs to 12 residues. The CDR3 sequence: CASSGSGEEAFF. The CDR3 DNA sequence: TGTGCCAGCAGCGGGTCAGGGGAAGAAGCTTTCTTT.